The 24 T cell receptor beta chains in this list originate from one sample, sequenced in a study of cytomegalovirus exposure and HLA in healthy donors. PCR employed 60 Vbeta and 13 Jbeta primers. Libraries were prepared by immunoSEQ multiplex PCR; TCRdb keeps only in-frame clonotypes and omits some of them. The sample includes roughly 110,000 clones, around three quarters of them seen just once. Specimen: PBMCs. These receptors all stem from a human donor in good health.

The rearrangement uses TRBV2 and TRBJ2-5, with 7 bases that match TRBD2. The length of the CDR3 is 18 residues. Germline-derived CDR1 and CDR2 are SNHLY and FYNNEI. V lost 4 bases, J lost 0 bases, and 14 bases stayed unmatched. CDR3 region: CASSGPTSDSPDQETQYF. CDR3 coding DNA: TGTGCCAGCAGTGGGCCTACTAGCGACTCCCCCGACCAAGAGACCCAGTACTTC.

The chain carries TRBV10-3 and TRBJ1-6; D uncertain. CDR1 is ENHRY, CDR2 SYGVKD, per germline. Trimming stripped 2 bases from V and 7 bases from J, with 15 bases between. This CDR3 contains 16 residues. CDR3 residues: CAISEGGRISNSPLHF. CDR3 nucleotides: TGTGCCATCAGTGAGGGAGGACGGATTAGCAATTCACCCCTCCACTTT.

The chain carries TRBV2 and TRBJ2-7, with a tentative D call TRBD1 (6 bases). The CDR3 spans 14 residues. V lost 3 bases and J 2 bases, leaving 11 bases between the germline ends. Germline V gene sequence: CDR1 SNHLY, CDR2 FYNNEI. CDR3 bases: TGTGCCAGCAGTGACCGGAGGACAGCCTACGAGCAGTACTTC. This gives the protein CASSDRRTAYEQYF.

CDR3 in amino acids: CASRRMTQGVYGYTF. For the CDR3, the DNA is TGTGCCAGCAGGAGGATGACACAGGGGGTCTATGGCTACACCTTC. V gene TRBV27 combines with J gene TRBJ1-2; 8 bases fit TRBD1. V was clipped by 6 bases and J by 4 bases; unmatched bases: 10. Germline loops: CDR1 MNHEY, CDR2 SMNVEV (reference sequence). The CDR3 totals 15 residues.

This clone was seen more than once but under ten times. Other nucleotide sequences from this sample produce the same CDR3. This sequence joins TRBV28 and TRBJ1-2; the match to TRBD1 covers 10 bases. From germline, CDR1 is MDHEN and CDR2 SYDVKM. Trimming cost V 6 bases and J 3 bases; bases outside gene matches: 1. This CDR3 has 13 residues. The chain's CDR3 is CASRTGGDYGYTF. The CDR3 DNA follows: TGTGCCAGCAGGACAGGGGGCGACTATGGCTACACCTTC.

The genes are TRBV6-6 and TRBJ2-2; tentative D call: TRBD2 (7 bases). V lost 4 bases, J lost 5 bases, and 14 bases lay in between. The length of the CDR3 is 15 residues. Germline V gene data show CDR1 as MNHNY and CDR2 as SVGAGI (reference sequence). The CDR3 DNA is TGTGCCAGCAGTTTTAGTGGGGGGGCAACCGGGGAGCTGTTTTTT. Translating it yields CASSFSGGATGELFF.

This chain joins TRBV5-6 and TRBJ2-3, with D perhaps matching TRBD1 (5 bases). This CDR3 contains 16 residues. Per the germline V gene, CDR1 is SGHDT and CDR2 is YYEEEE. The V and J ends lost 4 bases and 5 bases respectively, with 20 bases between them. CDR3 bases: TGTGCCAGCAGCACCGCTGTTAGGGGTCTCGGAGATACGCAGTATTTT. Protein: CASSTAVRGLGDTQYF.

This CDR3 reads CASSTQEGETQYF. CDR3 in DNA: TGTGCCAGCAGCACCCAGGAGGGAGAGACCCAGTACTTC. V and J are TRBV9 and TRBJ2-5, with D maybe TRBD2 (6 bases). This CDR3 spans 13 amino acids. CDR1 is SGDLS and CDR2 is YYNGEE in the germline V gene. Trimming removed 4 bases from V and 4 bases from J, with 11 bases in between.

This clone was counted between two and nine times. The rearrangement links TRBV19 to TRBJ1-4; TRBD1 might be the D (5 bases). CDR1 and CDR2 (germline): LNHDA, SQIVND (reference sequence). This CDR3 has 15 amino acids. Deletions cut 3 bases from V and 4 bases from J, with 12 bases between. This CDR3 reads CASSMPDIVNEKLFF. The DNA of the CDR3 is TGTGCCAGTAGTATGCCGGACATCGTTAATGAAAAACTGTTTTTT.

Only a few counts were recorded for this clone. CDR3 residues: CASRLAGGTYNEQFF. The CDR3 nucleotides are TGTGCCAGCAGGTTAGCGGGGGGTACCTACAATGAGCAGTTCTTC. This sequence joins TRBV6-5 and TRBJ2-1; 10 bases are shared with TRBD2. J lost 2 bases, V lost 6 bases, and 4 bases had no gene match. The CDR3 contains 15 residues. In germline, CDR1 is MNHEY, CDR2 SVGAGI.

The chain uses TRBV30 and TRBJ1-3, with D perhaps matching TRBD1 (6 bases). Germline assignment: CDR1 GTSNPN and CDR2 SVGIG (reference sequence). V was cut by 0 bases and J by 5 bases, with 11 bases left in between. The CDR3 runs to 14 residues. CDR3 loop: CAWSVRGGRNTIYF. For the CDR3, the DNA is TGTGCCTGGAGTGTACGCGGGGGCCGAAACACCATATATTTT.

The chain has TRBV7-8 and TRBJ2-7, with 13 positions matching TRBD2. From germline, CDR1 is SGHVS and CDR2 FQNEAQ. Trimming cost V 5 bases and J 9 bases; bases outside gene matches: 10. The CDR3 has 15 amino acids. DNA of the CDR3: TGTGCCAGCAGCCCAGCCCGGACTAGCGGGAGAGGGCAGTACTTC. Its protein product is CASSPARTSGRGQYF.

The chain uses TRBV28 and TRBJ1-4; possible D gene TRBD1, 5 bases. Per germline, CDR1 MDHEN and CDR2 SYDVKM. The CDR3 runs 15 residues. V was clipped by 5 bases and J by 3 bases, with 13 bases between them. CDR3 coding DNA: TGTGCCAGCAGTCACCAGGGTGGCGCTAATGAAAAACTGTTTTTT. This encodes CASSHQGGANEKLFF.

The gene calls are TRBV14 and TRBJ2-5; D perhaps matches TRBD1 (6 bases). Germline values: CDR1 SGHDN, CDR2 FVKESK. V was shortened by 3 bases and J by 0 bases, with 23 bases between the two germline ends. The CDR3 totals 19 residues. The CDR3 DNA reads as TGTGCCAGCAGCCAGCGCCTGGGGGCCCGGGGTGGTTACCAAGAGACCCAGTACTTC. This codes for CASSQRLGARGGYQETQYF.

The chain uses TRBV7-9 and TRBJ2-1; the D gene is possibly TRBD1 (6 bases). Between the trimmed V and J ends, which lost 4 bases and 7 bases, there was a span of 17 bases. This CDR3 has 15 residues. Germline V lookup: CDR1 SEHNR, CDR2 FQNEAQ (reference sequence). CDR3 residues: CASSSTGYSNNEQFF. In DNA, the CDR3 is TGTGCCAGCAGCTCCACAGGGTATAGTAATAATGAGCAGTTCTTC. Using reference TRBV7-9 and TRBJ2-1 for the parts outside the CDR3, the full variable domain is DTGVSQNPRHKITKRGQNVTFRCDPISEHNRLYWYRQTLGQGPEFLTYFQNEAQLEKSRLLSDRFSAERPKGSFSTLEIQRTEQGDSAMYLCASSSTGYSNNEQFFGPGTRLTVL.

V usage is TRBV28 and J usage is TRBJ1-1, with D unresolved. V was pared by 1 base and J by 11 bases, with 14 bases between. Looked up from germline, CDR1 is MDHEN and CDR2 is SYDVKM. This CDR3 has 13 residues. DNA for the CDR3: TGTGCCAGCAGTTTATCCATAGAGGGTAGGGCTTTCTTT. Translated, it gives CASSLSIEGRAFF.

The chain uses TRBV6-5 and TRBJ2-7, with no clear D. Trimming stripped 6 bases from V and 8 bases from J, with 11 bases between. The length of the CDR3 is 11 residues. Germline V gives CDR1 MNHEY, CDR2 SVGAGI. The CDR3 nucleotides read TGTGCCAGCAGCGAGGCCCTAAAGCAGTACTTC. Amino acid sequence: CASSEALKQYF.

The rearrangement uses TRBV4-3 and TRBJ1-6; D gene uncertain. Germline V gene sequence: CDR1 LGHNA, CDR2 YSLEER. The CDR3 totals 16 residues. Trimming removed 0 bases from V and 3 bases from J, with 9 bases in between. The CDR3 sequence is CASSQDVGSYNSPLHF. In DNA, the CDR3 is TGCGCCAGCAGCCAAGATGTTGGCAGCTATAATTCACCCCTCCACTTT.

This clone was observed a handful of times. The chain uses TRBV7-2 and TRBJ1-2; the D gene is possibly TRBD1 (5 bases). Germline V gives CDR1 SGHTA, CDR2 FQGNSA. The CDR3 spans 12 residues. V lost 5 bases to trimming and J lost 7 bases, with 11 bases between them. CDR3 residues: CASSRDFAGYTF. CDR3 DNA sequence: TGTGCCAGCAGCCGGGACTTCGCTGGCTACACCTTC.

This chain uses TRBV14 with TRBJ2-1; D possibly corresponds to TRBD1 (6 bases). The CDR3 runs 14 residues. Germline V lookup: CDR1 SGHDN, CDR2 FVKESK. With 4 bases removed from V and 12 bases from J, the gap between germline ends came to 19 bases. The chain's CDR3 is CASSLKQGGGAQFF. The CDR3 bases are TGTGCCAGCAGCCTGAAACAAGGGGGTGGTGCGCAGTTCTTC.

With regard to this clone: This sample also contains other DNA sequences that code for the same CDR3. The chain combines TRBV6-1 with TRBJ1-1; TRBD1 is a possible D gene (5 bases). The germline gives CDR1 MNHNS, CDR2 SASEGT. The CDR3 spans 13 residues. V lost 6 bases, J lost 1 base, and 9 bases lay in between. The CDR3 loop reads CASREGRNTEAFF. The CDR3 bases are TGTGCCAGCAGGGAGGGGCGGAACACTGAAGCTTTCTTT.

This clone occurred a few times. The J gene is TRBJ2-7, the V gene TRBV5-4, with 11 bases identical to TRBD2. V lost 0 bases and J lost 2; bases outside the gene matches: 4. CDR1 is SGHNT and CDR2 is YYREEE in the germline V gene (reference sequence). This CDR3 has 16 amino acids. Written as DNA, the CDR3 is TGTGCCAGCAGCTTGGCCACTAGCGGGGGCCCCTACGAGCAGTACTTC. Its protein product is CASSLATSGGPYEQYF.

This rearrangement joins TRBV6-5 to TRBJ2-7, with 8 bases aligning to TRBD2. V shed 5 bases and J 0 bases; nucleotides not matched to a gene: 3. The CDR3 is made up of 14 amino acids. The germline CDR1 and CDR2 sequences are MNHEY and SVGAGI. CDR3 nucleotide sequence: TGTGCCAGCAGTAGCGGGAGTCGCTCCTACGAGCAGTACTTC. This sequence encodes CASSSGSRSYEQYF.

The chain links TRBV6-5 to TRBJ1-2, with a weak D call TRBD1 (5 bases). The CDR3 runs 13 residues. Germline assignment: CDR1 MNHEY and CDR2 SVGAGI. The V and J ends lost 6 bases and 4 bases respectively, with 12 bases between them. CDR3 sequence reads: CASRRDGLYGYTF. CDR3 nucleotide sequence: TGTGCCAGCAGGCGGGACGGACTCTATGGCTACACCTTC.